Below, 20 T cell receptor beta chains from the same sample are listed, as sequenced in a study of shared clonotypes between healthy human individuals. Profiled with immunoSEQ multiplex PCR; TCRdb holds only in-frame clones, not every one. The sample has over a million clones, 75% to 85% seen once. Material for sequencing was memory CD4+ T cells from PBMCs. Subset defined: CD45RA-negative fraction. The source of these receptors is a man between 18 and 29 years old in good health. Some clones in this sample may be carry-over from other donors' samples.

The V call is TRBV4-2, the J call TRBJ2-3, with a tentative D call TRBD2 (5 bases). The CDR3 is 16 amino acids. V was trimmed by 3 bases and J by 1 base, leaving 14 bases between them. Germline V lookup: CDR1 LGHNA, CDR2 YNFKEQ. This CDR3 reads CASSQARSGGTDTQYF. The CDR3 coding sequence is TGTGCCAGCAGCCAGGCCCGCAGCGGTGGCACAGATACGCAGTATTTT.

The chain couples TRBV11-2 to TRBJ1-2; D is possibly TRBD1 (5 bases). This CDR3 region has 15 residues. Trimming took off 4 bases at V and 3 bases at J, with 15 bases between the two ends. Germline V gene lookup returns CDR1 SGHAT and CDR2 FQNNGV. In DNA form, the CDR3 reads TGTGCCAGCAGCTCCCCGAGGCAGGGTGACTATGGCTACACCTTC. It codes for CASSSPRQGDYGYTF.

Remarks on this clone: Being one base from a much bigger clone, this may be a read error. The chain joins TRBV30 to TRBJ1-1, with D possibly being TRBD1 (6 bases). Trimming stripped 8 bases from V and 6 bases from J, with 16 bases between. Looked up from germline, CDR1 is GTSNPN and CDR2 is SVGIG (reference sequence). The CDR3 spans 12 residues. CDR3 bases: TGTGCCCGGGGCGGGGGGCGGTCTGAAGCTTTCTTT. Amino acids: CARGGGRSEAFF. Drawing the rest from reference TRBV30 and TRBJ1-1, the complete variable domain is SQTIHQWPATLVQPVGSPLSLECTVEGTSNPNLYWYRQAAGRGLQLLFYSVGIGQISSEVPQNLSASRPQDRQFILSSKKLLLSDSGFYLCARGGGRSEAFFGQGTRLTVV.

The rearrangement joins TRBV28 to TRBJ2-4, with D maybe TRBD1 (5 bases). The germline CDR1 and CDR2 sequences are MDHEN and SYDVKM. The CDR3 has 15 amino acids. The V gene lost 3 bases and the J gene lost 3 bases, with 12 bases spanning the gap. The DNA of the CDR3 is TGTGCCAGCAGTTTCCCAGGGTCACACAAAAACATTCAGTACTTC. This translates into CASSFPGSHKNIQYF.

J is TRBJ2-7 and V is TRBV21-1. TRBV21-1 is a pseudogene locus. This CDR3 is built from 13 residues. CDR3 DNA sequence: TGTGCCAGGGAGGACAATATTTACTACGAGCAGTACTTC. This sequence encodes CAREDNIYYEQYF.

The chain combines TRBV28 with TRBJ1-5, with TRBD1 identical over 7 bases. CDR1 is MDHEN and CDR2 is SYDVKM in the germline V gene. The CDR3 is 15 residues long. With V trimmed by 8 bases and J by 4 bases, 11 bases remained unmatched. The CDR3 here is CASQLGAGGNQPQHF. CDR3 nucleotides: TGTGCCAGCCAACTAGGGGCAGGGGGGAATCAGCCCCAGCATTTT.

Regarding this clone: A clone one base away is much larger, so this may be a read error. The chain couples TRBV28 to TRBJ2-2; D gene ambiguous. The CDR3 loop spans 13 amino acids. Trimming took off 3 bases at V and 4 bases at J, with 6 bases between the two ends. Per germline, CDR1 MDHEN and CDR2 SYDVKM. The CDR3 nucleotides are TGTGCCAGCAGTTTGGTGAGCACCGGGGAGCTGTTTTTT. It translates to CASSLVSTGELFF.

The rearrangement links TRBV9 to TRBJ2-3; 12 bases are shared with TRBD2. CDR1 is SGDLS, CDR2 YYNGEE, per germline. The CDR3 is 13 residues long. The junction had 0 bases not matched to a gene; V was cut back by 7 bases and J by 3 bases. CDR3 in DNA: TGTGCCAGCGGGACTAGCGGGACAGATACGCAGTATTTT. Its protein is CASGTSGTDTQYF.

The genes are TRBV6-1 and TRBJ2-2; tentatively, D is TRBD2 (5 bases). Between the trimmed V and J ends, which lost 8 bases and 3 bases, there was a span of 16 bases. Germline values: CDR1 MNHNS, CDR2 SASEGT. This CDR3 has 15 amino acids. The CDR3 coding sequence is TGTGCCAGCTTGGCCAGGCGAGGGTACACCGGGGAGCTGTTTTTT. Translating it yields CASLARRGYTGELFF.

This chain uses TRBV5-1 with TRBJ1-1; perhaps TRBD1 as D (5 bases). Germline CDR1 is SGHRS and CDR2 is YFSETQ. The CDR3 is made up of 15 amino acids. V dropped 1 base and J dropped 0 bases, with 10 bases sitting between them. In DNA, the CDR3 is TGCGCCAGCAGCTTGTTCCTGGGGCTGAACACTGAAGCTTTCTTT. Translating gives CASSLFLGLNTEAFF.

The rearrangement uses TRBV2 and TRBJ1-5; the D gene is possibly TRBD1 (5 bases). Germline assignment: CDR1 SNHLY and CDR2 FYNNEI. This CDR3 spans 15 amino acids. Trimming pared 4 bases from V and 3 bases from J, leaving 13 bases between. CDR3: CASSGGQGVNQPQHF. DNA of the CDR3: TGTGCCAGCAGTGGGGGCCAAGGGGTCAATCAGCCCCAGCATTTT.

This chain connects TRBV28 to TRBJ1-1, with D possibly matching TRBD1 (6 bases). Germline-derived CDR1 and CDR2 are MDHEN and SYDVKM. Trimming cost V 6 bases and J 5 bases, with 13 bases left between them. The CDR3 length is 13 residues. The CDR3 protein is CASRRGGRTEAFF. The CDR3 nucleotides read TGTGCCAGCAGGCGAGGGGGGAGGACTGAAGCTTTCTTT.

About this clone itself: This sequence is one base from a far larger clone and is likely a read error. This specimen includes other DNA sequences encoding the same CDR3. J is TRBJ2-6 and V is TRBV7-9; TRBD1 agrees at 10 bases. The V gene's germline CDR1 is SEHNR and CDR2 FQNEAQ (reference sequence). The V and J ends lost 5 bases and 2 bases, in that order; junction bases with no gene match: 12. The CDR3 runs to 19 residues. CDR3 sequence: CASSPLTGGYRAGANVLTF. CDR3 sequence (DNA): TGTGCCAGCAGCCCCCTGACAGGGGGCTACAGGGCTGGGGCCAACGTCCTGACTTTC.

The sample holds one count of this clone. The genes are TRBV7-2 and TRBJ2-2; D gene ambiguous. The germline V and J ends were trimmed by 3 bases and 6 bases, with 5 bases remaining between them. CDR3 length equals 12 residues. Per the germline V gene, CDR1 is SGHTA and CDR2 is FQGNSA. CDR3 DNA: TGTGCCAGCAGCTTCCGACCCGGGGAGCTGTTTTTT. Amino acid sequence: CASSFRPGELFF.

The V call is TRBV10-3, the J call TRBJ2-1; weak D call: TRBD2 (6 bases). Deletions cut 4 bases from V and 4 bases from J, with 11 bases between. Germline V gene data show CDR1 as ENHRY and CDR2 as SYGVKD. The CDR3 extends over 14 amino acids. Here the CDR3 DNA reads TGTGCCATCAGTGGGAGGGCCGGGTACAATGAGCAGTTCTTC. It encodes CAISGRAGYNEQFF.

This clone was observed a handful of times. This chain connects TRBV5-1 to TRBJ1-1, with D possibly matching TRBD1 (5 bases). CDR1 SGHRS and CDR2 YFSETQ come from the germline V gene. This CDR3 contains 15 residues. V lost 4 bases and J lost 7, with 20 bases in between. The CDR3 bases are TGCGCCAGCAGCCCATTCTTTGGCTCTGACAGTGAAGCTTTCTTT. Residues: CASSPFFGSDSEAFF. The entire variable domain, with the rest obtained from reference TRBV5-1 and TRBJ1-1, is as follows: KAGVTQTPRYLIKTRGQQVTLSCSPISGHRSVSWYQQTPGQGLQFLFEYFSETQRNKGNFPGRFSGRQFSNSRSEMNVSTLELGDSALYLCASSPFFGSDSEAFFGQGTRLTVV.

This clone was detected only a few times. The V and J genes are TRBV5-1 and TRBJ1-2; possible D gene TRBD1, 5 bases. Trimming stripped 0 bases from V and 6 bases from J, with 9 bases between. Germline-derived CDR1 and CDR2 are SGHRS and YFSETQ. The CDR3 length is 13 residues. The CDR3 protein is CASSLGAGNGYTF. In DNA form, the CDR3 reads TGCGCCAGCAGCTTGGGGGCAGGGAATGGCTACACCTTC.

The chain links TRBV4-2 to TRBJ1-2; D gene uncertain. Germline CDR1 and CDR2: LGHNA and YNFKEQ. V lost 3 bases and J 8 bases, leaving 16 bases between the germline ends. The CDR3 has 14 residues. CDR3 amino acids: CASSHITDGVGYTF. The CDR3 region has the DNA TGTGCCAGCAGCCACATAACTGATGGAGTCGGCTACACCTTC.

The rearrangement joins TRBV19 to TRBJ2-2, with D tentatively TRBD2 (7 bases). This CDR3 has 13 amino acids. CDR1 is LNHDA and CDR2 is SQIVND in the germline V gene (reference sequence). The V end was cut by 3 bases, the J end by 6 bases, with 8 bases between. This CDR3 reads CASSMRGPGELFF. In nucleotides, the CDR3 is TGTGCCAGTAGTATGCGGGGGCCCGGGGAGCTGTTTTTT.

The chain couples TRBV5-1 to TRBJ2-5; D gene ambiguous. This CDR3 comprises 15 residues. Germline values: CDR1 SGHRS, CDR2 YFSETQ. V was pared by 4 bases and J by 0 bases, with 13 bases between. The CDR3 DNA is TGCGCCAGCAGCCCACTTAACAGAAACCAAGAGACCCAGTACTTC. Amino acids: CASSPLNRNQETQYF.